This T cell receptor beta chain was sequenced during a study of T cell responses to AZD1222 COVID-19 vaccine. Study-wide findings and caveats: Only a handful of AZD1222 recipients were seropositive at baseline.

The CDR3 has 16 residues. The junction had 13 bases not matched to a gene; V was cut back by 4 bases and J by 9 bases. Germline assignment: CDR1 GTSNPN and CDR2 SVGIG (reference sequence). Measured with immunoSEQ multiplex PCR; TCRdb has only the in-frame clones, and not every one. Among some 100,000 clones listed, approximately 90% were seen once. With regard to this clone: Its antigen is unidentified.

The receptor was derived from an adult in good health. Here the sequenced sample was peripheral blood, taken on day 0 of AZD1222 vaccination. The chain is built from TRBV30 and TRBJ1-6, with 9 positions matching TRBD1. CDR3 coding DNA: TGTGCCTGGACCTTAGGGTTGGGACAGGGTGGTTCACCCCTCCACTTT. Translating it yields CAWTLGLGQGGSPLHF.